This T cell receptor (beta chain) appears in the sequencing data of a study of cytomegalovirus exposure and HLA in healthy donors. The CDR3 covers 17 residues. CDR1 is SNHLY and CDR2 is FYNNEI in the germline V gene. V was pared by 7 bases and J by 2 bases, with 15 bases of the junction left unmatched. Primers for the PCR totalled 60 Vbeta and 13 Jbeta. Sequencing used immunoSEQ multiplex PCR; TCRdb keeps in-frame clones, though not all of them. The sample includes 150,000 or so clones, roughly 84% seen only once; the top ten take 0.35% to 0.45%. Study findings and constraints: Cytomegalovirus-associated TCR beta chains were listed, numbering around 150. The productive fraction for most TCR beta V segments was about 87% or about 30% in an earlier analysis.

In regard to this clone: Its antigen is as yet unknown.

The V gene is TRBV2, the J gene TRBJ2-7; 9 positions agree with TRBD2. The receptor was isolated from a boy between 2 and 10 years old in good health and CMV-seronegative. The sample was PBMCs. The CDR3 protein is CASTPGAILAGTYEQYF. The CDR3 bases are TGTGCCAGCACCCCGGGGGCTATACTAGCGGGTACCTACGAGCAGTACTTC. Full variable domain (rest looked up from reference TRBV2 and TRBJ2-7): EPEVTQTPSHQVTQMGQEVILRCVPISNHLYFYWYRQILGQKVEFLVSFYNNEISEKSEIFDDQFSVERPDGSNFTLKIRSTKLEDSAMYFCASTPGAILAGTYEQYFGPGTRLTVT.